This T cell receptor (beta chain) was identified in a study of human CD4 T cells and Enterobacteriaceae (dated by TCRdb to the early 2020s). Unmatched junction bases come to 12, with V trimmed by 4 bases and J by 7 bases. Taken from the germline V gene (reference sequence), the CDR1 and CDR2 loops are SEHNR and FQNEAQ. CDR3 length: 15 amino acids, cysteine to phenylalanine. The CDR3 DNA has 45 bases and is translated from base 1. On a FACSAria III, memory CD4+ T cells were FACS-sorted to over 98% purity, defined as all CD4+ cells except CD45RA+CCR7+CD95- naive cells. Blood from healthy donors was obtained from blood donation centers in Switzerland. Positive selection with CD4 and CD14 magnetic microbeads was used to enrich total CD4+ T cells and monocytes. CD8+, CD14+, CD16+, CD56+, CD19+ and CD25-bright cells were excluded before sorting. To assess in vivo expansion of bacteria-reactive clonotypes, total memory CD4+ T cells from a couple of blood donors were sequenced directly ex vivo. Ficoll-Paque Plus was used to isolate peripheral blood mononuclear cells from donor blood.

Broader findings and caveats from the paper: The reactivity of ex vivo clonotypes was inferred solely by matching the nucleotide sequences of those clonotypes to CFSE-low cultures from the same donors. Ex vivo, broadly cross-reactive clonotypes appeared more expanded than specific ones, with about 55% of the 19 and about 60% of the roughly 34 in the top 5%.

The ex vivo total memory CD4+ samples were sequenced at deep level, which gave a detection sensitivity of one cell in 200,000. The QIAamp DNA Micro Kit was used to extract genomic DNA from cell pellets, and spectrophotometry was used to check the DNA quantity and purity. Amplification of TCR Vbeta CDR3 regions was performed with the immunoSEQ multiplex PCR assay. Sequencing of amplicons was performed on the Illumina HiSeq platform. Each retrieved sequence was 87 nucleotides long and included the CDR3 region. The authors processed their data as follows. A unique productive TCR Vbeta nucleotide sequence was defined as a clonotype and was quantified by productive template frequency from ImmunoSEQ Analyzer V3.0. Expanded clonotypes were defined using a threshold set at the top 5th percentile of each repertoire ranked by frequency. The R package fossil was used to compute repertoire overlap as Chao-Jaccard, and the R package MASS was used to visualize the overlap by nonmetric multidimensional scaling. Here the immuneACCESS table is served through TCRdb, limited to in-frame sequences with V and J called. Missing clones are a known gap in these copies; in checked studies unresolved V genes cover under half, and the rest lacks a known reason. V and J calls and clone size are those listed in that table; D and trimming were worked out from the DNA. A total of 25,000 to 30,000 clones appear in this sample, approximately 78% of them only once. The top ten constitute 0.9% to 1% of the sample.

On this clone: The clone's antigen remains unknown. Per-base quality was not reported, and no clone a single base away is much larger than it.

The V and J segments used are TRBV7-9 and TRBJ2-7, with TRBD1 identical over 8 junction bases. This TCR was sampled from a human donor in good health. Material: memory CD4+ T cells from blood. Read against the paper, the sample's cell subset or site label means: total memory CD4 T cells sorted directly ex vivo, unstimulated. The sequence in DNA is TGTGCCAGCAGCTCAAGATCGCAGGGGGCTGGAGAGCAGTACTTC. Its product reads: CASSSRSQGAGEQYF.